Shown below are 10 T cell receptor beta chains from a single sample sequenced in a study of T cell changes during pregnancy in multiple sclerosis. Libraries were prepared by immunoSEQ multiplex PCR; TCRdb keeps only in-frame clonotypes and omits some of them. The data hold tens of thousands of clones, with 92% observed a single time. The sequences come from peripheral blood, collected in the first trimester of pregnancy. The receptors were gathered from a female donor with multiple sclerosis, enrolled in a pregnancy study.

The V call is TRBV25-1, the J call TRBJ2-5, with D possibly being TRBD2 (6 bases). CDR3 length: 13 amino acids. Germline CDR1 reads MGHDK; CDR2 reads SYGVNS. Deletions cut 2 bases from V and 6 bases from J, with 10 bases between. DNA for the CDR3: TGTGCCAGCAGTGAAGCGGGGCCCCAGACCCAGTACTTC. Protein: CASSEAGPQTQYF.

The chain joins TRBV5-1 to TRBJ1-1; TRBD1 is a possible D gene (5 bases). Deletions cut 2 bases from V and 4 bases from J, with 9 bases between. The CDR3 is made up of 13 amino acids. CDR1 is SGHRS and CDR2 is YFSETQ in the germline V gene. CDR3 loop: CASSFQGTTEAFF. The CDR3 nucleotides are TGCGCCAGCAGCTTCCAGGGAACCACTGAAGCTTTCTTT.

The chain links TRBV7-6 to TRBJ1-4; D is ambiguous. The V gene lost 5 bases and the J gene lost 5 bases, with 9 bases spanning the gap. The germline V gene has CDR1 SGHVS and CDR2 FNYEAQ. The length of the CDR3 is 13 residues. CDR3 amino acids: CASSKLVNEKLFF. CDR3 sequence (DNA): TGTGCCAGCAGCAAACTGGTAAATGAAAAACTGTTTTTT.

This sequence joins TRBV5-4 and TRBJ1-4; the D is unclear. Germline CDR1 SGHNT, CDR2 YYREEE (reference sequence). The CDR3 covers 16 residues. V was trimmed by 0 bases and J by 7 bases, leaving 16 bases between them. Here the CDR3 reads CASSLGSGRMGEKLFF. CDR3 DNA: TGTGCCAGCAGCTTGGGTAGTGGGAGGATGGGTGAAAAACTGTTTTTT.

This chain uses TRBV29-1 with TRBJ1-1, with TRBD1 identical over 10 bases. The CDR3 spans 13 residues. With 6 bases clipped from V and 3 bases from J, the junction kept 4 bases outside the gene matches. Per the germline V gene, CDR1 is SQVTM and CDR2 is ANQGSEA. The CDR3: CSVTGTGDTEAFF. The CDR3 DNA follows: TGCAGCGTGACCGGGACAGGGGACACTGAAGCTTTCTTT.

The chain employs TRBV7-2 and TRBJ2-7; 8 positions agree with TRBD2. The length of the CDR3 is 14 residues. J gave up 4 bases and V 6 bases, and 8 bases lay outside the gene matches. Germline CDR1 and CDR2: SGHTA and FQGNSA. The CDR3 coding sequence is TGTGCCAGCAGGGGCGGGGGGTTTACGTACGAGCAGTACTTC. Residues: CASRGGGFTYEQYF.

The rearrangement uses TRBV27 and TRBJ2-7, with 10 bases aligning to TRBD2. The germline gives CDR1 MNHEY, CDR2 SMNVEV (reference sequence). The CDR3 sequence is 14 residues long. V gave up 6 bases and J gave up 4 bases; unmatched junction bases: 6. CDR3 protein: CASRLSGGPYEQYF. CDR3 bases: TGTGCCAGCAGACTTAGCGGGGGGCCTTACGAGCAGTACTTC.

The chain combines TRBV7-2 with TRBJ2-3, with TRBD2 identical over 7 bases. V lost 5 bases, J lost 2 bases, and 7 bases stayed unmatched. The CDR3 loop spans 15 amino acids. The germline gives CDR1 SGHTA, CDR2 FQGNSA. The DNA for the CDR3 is TGTGCCAGCAGCCCAAAGCGGGGAACCACAGATACGCAGTATTTT. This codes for CASSPKRGTTDTQYF.

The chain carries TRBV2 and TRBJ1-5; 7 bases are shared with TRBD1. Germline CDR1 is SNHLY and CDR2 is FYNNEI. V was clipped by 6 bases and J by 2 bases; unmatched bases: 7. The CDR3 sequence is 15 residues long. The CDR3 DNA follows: TGTGCCAGCAGACCCGACAGGGTTGGCAATCAGCCCCAGCATTTT. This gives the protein CASRPDRVGNQPQHF.

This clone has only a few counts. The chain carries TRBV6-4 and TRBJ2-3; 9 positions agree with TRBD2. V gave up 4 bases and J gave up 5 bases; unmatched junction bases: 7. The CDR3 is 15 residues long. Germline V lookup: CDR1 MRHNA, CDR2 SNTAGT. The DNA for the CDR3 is TGTGCCAGCAGTGCCGCGGGGGGGCAGGGAGATACGCAGTATTTT. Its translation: CASSAAGGQGDTQYF.